This T cell receptor beta chain was observed in a study of T cell repertoires in cytomegalovirus infection. The wider study: Carrying CMV and the relevant HLA type showed in public TCR beta signatures. Study results and caveats: CMV-specific TCR beta clonotypes restricted by HLA-C were the ones dominating the ex vivo response. Frequencies of public TCR beta families were cumulated, and this identified carriers of CMV plus the relevant HLA.

Concerning this clonotype itself: As yet, its antigen is unknown. At one boundary the junction diverges from the germline segment, which might be a read error.

In TCRdb, the reads were re-called with MiXCR into one record per CDR3 protein. The table includes about 260,000 distinct CDR3 sequences, approximately 14% detected once. Per germline, CDR1 SGHAT and CDR2 FQNNGV. The CDR3 runs 15 residues. The receptor comes from a human donor in good health (CMV status not recorded). Some clones in this sample may be carry-over from other donors' samples. This chain joins TRBV11-2 and TRBJ1-6; 7 nucleotides align to TRBD1. The source material was PBMCs. The CDR3 nucleotides read TGTGCCAGCAGCTTAGTAACAGGGGTGGGTTCACCGCTCCACTTT. It translates to CASSLVTGVGSPLHF.